This T cell receptor beta chain appears in the sequencing data of a study of OX40 agonist ivuxolimab in advanced cancers. About the research overall: From about 23 to 85 years was the age range, with a mean of about 56 years, and 65% to 90% were male.

The study, taken as a whole, reports: With doses of 0.1 to 3.0 mg/kg, CD4+ and CD8+ blood T cells had undergone clonal expansion by week 6.

Losses at the gene ends were 6 bases for V and 1 base for J; bases not matched to a gene: 6. CDR3 length: 17 amino acids. Per germline, CDR1 SNHLY and CDR2 FYNNEI. Assay used: immunoSEQ multiplex PCR; TCRdb lists only in-frame clones, some missing. The sample carries 90,000 to 100,000 clones, nearly 90% recorded once. Remarks on this clone: Its antigen remains unknown.

The source is an adult with an advanced solid tumor such as melanoma, head and neck, liver or kidney cancer. The sequences come from CD4+ or CD8+ T cells sorted from blood, collected in a trial of the OX40 agonist ivuxolimab. V usage is TRBV2 and J usage is TRBJ2-2; TRBD2 agrees at 12 bases. The CDR3 DNA is TGTGCCAGCAGGGCTAGCGGGGGGGCGTTGAACACCGGGGAGCTGTTTTTT. Its translation is CASRASGGALNTGELFF.